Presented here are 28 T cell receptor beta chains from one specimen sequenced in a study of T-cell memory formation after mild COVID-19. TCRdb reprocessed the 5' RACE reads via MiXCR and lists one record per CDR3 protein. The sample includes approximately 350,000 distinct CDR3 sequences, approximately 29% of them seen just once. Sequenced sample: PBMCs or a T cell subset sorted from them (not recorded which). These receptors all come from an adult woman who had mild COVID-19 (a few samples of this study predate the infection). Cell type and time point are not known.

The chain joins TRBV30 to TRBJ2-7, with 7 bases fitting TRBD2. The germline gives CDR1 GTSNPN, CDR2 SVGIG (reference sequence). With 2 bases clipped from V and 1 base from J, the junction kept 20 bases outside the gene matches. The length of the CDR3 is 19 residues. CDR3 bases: TGTGCCTGGAGTTTCCCCCCGGGGGGAGGGGAACTCTATTCCTACGAGCAGTACTTC. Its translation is CAWSFPPGGGELYSYEQYF.

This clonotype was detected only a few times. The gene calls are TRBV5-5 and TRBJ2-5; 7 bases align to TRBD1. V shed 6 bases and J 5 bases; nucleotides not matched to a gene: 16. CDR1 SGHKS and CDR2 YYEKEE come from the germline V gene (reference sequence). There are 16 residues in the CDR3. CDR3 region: CASTLELGQTGETQYF. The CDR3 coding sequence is TGTGCCAGCACCCTCGAGCTGGGACAGACCGGCGAGACCCAGTACTTC.

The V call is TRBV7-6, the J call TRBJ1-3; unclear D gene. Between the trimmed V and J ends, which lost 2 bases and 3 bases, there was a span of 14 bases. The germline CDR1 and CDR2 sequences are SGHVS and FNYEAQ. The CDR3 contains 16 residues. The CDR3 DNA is TGTGCCAGCAGCTTATATGCGGGGTCGGGTGGAAACACCATATATTTT. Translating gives CASSLYAGSGGNTIYF.

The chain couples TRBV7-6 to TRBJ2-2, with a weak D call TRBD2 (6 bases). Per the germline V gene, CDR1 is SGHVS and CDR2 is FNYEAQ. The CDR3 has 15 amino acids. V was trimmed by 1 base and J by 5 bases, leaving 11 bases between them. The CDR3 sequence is CASSLGAGSTGELFF. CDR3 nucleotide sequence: TGTGCCAGCAGCTTAGGAGCGGGCTCGACCGGGGAGCTGTTTTTT.

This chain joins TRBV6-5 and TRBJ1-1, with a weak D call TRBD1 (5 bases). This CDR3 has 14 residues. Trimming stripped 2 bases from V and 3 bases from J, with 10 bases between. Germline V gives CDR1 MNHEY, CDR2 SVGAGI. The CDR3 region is CASSYQGVYTEAFF. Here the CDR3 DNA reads TGTGCCAGCAGTTACCAGGGTGTTTACACTGAAGCTTTCTTT.

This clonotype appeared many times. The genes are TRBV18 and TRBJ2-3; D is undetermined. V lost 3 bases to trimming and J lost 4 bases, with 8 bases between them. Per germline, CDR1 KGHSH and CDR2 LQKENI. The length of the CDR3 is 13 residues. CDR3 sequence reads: CASSPSGADTQYF. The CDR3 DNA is TGTGCCAGCTCACCCTCAGGCGCAGATACGCAGTATTTT.

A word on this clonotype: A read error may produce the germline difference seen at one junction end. DNA of the CDR3: TGTGCCAGCAGCTCGGACAGGGGGCTCTACAATGATCAGTTCTTC. Its translation is CASSSDRGLYNDQFF. The rearrangement links TRBV7-3 to TRBJ2-1, with 11 nucleotides matching TRBD1. There are 15 residues in the CDR3. Germline V CDR1 and CDR2: SGHTA, FQGTGA. Using reference TRBV7-3 and TRBJ2-1 for the parts outside the CDR3, the full variable domain is GAGVSQTPSNKVTEKGKYVELRCDPISGHTALYWYRQSLGQGPEFLIYFQGTGAADDSGLPNDRFFAVRPEGSVSTLKIQRTERGDSAVYLCASSSDRGLYNDQFFGPGTRLTVL.

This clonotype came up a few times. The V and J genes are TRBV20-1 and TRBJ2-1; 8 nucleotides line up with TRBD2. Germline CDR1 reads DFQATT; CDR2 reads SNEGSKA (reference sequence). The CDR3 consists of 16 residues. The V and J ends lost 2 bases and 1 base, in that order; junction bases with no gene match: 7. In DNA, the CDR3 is TGCAGTGCTAGACCTTTAGCGGGACCTTCCTACAATGAGCAGTTCTTC. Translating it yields CSARPLAGPSYNEQFF.

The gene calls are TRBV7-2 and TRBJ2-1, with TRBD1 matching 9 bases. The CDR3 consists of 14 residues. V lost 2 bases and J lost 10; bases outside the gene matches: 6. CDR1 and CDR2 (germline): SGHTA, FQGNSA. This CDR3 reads CASSLILGTGEQFF. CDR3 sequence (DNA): TGTGCCAGCAGCTTAATCTTAGGGACAGGGGAGCAGTTCTTC.

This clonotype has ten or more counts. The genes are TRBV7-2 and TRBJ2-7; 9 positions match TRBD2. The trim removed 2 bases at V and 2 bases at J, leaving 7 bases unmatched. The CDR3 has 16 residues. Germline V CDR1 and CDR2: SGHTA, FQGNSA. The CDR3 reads CASSLSGGRAPYEQYF. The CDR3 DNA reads TGTGCCAGCAGCTTAAGTGGCGGGAGGGCCCCCTACGAGCAGTACTTC.

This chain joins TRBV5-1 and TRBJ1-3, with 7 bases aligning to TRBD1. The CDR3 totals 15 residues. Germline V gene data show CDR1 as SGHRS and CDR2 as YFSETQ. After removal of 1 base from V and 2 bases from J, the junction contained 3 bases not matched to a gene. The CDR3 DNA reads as TGCGCCAGCAGCTTGCGGACAGGAGCTGGAAACACCATATATTTT. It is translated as CASSLRTGAGNTIYF.

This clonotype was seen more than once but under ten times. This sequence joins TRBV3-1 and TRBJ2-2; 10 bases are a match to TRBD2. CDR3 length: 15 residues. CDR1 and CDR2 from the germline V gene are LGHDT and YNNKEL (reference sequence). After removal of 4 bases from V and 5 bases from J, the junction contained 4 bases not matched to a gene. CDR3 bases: TGTGCCAGCAGCCCGCCGGGACTAGCGACCGGGGAGCTGTTTTTT. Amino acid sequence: CASSPPGLATGELFF. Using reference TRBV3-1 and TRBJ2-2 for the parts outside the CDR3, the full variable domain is DTAVSQTPKYLVTQMGNDKSIKCEQNLGHDTMYWYKQDSKKFLKIMFSYNNKELIINETVPNRFSPKSPDKAHLNLHINSLELGDSAVYFCASSPPGLATGELFFGEGSRLTVL.

Here the CDR3 reads CASSPLYQETQYF. The CDR3 DNA reads TGTGCCAGCAGCCCGCTTTACCAAGAGACCCAGTACTTC. This chain joins TRBV7-2 and TRBJ2-5; D is unresolved. The CDR3 totals 13 residues. Germline V gene lookup returns CDR1 SGHTA and CDR2 FQGNSA. V lost 5 bases and J lost 0, with 7 bases in between.

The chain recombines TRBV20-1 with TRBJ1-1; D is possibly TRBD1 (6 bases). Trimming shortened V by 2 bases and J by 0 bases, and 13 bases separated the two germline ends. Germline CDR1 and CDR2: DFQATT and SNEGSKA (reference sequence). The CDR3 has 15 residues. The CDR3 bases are TGCAGTGCTAGACAACCACAGGGACTGAACACTGAAGCTTTCTTT. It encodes CSARQPQGLNTEAFF.

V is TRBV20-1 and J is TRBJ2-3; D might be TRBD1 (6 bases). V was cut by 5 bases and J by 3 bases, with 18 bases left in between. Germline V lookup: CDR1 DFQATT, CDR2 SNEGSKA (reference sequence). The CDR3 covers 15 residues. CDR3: CSACPSVGGTDTQYF. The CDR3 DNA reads TGCAGTGCTTGCCCGAGCGTAGGGGGAACAGATACGCAGTATTTT.

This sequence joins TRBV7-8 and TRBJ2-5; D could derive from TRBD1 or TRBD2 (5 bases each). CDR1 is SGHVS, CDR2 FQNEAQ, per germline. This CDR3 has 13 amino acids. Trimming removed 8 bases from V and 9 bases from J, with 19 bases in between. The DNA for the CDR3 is TGTGCCAGCGTTACTAGGGGCCGCGGGTCCCAGTACTTC. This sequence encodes CASVTRGRGSQYF.

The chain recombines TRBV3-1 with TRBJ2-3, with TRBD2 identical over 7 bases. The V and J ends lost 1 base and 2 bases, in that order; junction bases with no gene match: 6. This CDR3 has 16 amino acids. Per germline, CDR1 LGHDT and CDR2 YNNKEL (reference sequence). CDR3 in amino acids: CASSQGGGLYTDTQYF. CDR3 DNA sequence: TGTGCCAGCAGCCAAGGCGGGGGACTTTACACAGATACGCAGTATTTT.

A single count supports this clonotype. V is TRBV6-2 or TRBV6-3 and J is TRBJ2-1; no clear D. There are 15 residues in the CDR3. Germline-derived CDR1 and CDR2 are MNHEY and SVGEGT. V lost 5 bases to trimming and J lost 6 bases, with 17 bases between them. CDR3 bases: TGTGCCAGCAGTCTACCGGGCCGGTGGGGCAATGAGCAGTTCTTC. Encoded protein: CASSLPGRWGNEQFF.

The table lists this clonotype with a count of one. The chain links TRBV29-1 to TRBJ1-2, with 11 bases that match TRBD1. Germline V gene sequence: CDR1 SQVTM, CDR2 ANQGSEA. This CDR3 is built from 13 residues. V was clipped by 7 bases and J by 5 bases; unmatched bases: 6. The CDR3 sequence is CSAGQGAAYGYTF. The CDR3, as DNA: TGCAGCGCCGGACAGGGGGCGGCGTATGGCTACACCTTC.

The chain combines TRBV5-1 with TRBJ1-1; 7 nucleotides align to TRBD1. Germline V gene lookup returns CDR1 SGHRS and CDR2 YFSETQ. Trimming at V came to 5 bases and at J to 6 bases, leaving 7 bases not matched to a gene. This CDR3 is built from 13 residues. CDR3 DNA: TGCGCCAGCAGGGTCTCAACAGGGGCTGAAGCTTTCTTT. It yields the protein CASRVSTGAEAFF.

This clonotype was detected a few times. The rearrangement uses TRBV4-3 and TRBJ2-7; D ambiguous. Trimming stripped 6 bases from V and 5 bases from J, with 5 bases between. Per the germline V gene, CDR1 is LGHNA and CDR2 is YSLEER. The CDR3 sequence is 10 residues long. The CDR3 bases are TGCGCCAGCAGAGAAGACGAGCAGTACTTC. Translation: CASREDEQYF.

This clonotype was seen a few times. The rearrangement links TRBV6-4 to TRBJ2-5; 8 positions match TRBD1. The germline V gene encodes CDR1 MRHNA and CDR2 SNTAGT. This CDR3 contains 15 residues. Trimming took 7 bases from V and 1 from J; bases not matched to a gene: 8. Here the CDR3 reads CASTDRQGSQETQYF. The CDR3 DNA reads TGTGCCAGCACCGACAGACAGGGGTCCCAAGAGACCCAGTACTTC.

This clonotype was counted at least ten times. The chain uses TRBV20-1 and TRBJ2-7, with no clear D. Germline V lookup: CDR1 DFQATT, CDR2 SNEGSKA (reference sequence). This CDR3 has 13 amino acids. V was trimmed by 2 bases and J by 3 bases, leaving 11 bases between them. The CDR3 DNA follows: TGCAGTGCTAGAAAGGGTAATTTCTACGAGCAGTACTTC. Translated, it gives CSARKGNFYEQYF.

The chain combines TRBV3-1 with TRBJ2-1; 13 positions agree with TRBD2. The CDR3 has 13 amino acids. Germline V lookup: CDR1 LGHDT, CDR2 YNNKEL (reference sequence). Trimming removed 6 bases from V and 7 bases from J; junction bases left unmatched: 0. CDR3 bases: TGTGCCAGCAGACTAGCGGGAGGGAATGAGCAGTTCTTC. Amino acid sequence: CASRLAGGNEQFF.

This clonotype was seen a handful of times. The CDR3 here is CSVDDTFQETQYF. In nucleotides, the CDR3 is TGCAGCGTTGATGACACTTTCCAAGAGACCCAGTACTTC. This rearrangement joins TRBV29-1 to TRBJ2-5; unclear D gene. The CDR3 loop spans 13 amino acids. With 3 bases removed from V and 1 base from J, the gap between germline ends came to 9 bases. Germline V gene sequence: CDR1 SQVTM, CDR2 ANQGSEA. The whole variable domain, filled in from reference TRBV29-1 and TRBJ2-5, reads SAVISQKPSRDICQRGTSLTIQCQVDSQVTMMFWYRQQPGQSLTLIATANQGSEATYESGFVIDKFPISRPNLTFSTLTVSNMSPEDSSIYLCSVDDTFQETQYFGPGTRLLVL.

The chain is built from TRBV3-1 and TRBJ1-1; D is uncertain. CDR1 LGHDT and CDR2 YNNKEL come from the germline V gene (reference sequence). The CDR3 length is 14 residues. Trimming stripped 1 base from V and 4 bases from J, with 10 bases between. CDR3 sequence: CASSQGSKGTEAFF. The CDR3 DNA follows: TGTGCCAGCAGCCAAGGAAGTAAGGGCACTGAAGCTTTCTTT. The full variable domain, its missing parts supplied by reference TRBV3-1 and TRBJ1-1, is DTAVSQTPKYLVTQMGNDKSIKCEQNLGHDTMYWYKQDSKKFLKIMFSYNNKELIINETVPNRFSPKSPDKAHLNLHINSLELGDSAVYFCASSQGSKGTEAFFGQGTRLTVV.

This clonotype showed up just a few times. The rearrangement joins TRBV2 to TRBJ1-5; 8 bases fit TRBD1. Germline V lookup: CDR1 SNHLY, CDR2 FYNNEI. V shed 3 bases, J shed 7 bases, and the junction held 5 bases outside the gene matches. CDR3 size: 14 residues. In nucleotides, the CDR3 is TGTGCCAGCAGTGATGGCAGGGGGCCCCAGCCCCAGCATTTT. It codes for CASSDGRGPQPQHF.

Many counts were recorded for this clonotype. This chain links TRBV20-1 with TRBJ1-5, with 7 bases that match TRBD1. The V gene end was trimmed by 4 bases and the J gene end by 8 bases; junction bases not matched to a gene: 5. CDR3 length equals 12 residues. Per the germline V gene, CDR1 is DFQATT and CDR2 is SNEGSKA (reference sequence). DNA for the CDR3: TGCAGTGCTAAGACAGGGTCGGAGCCCCAGCATTTT. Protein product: CSAKTGSEPQHF.